A single sample gave rise to the 31 T cell receptor beta chains below, sequenced in a study of blood T cell repertoires in COVID-19. Here immunoSEQ multiplex PCR was the method, and the copy in TCRdb shows in-frame clones only, minus some. The table records approximately 120,000 clones, around 81% of them present only once. The sequenced material came from peripheral blood. The receptor set was obtained from a human donor in a cohort sampled during active or convalescent COVID-19.

This clone was counted a few times. This chain connects TRBV7-4 to TRBJ2-7; 9 nucleotides agree with TRBD1. CDR3 length equals 17 residues. The ends lost 3 bases at V and 5 bases at J; junction bases unmatched: 14. Germline V CDR1 and CDR2: SGHVT, SQSDAQ. The CDR3 DNA reads TGTGCCAGCAGCTTTAAACCAGCCCCGGGACAGGGCGACGAGCAGTACTTC. Translated: CASSFKPAPGQGDEQYF.

The chain employs TRBV5-1 and TRBJ2-1; D not resolved. Germline lookup yields CDR1 SGHRS and CDR2 YFSETQ. V lost 7 bases and J 3 bases, leaving 8 bases between the germline ends. The CDR3 is 12 residues long. In DNA, the CDR3 is TGCGCCAGCCGCTCTAACTACAATGAGCAGTTCTTC. Its protein is CASRSNYNEQFF.

This chain links TRBV6-6 with TRBJ1-5; D is possibly TRBD1 (5 bases). The V end lost 0 bases, the J end lost 1 base, and 10 bases lay between the germline ends. This CDR3 has 16 amino acids. Germline V CDR1 and CDR2: MNHNY, SVGAGI (reference sequence). CDR3 in DNA: TGTGCCAGCAGTTACTCATTGGGACTGAGCAATCAGCCCCAGCATTTT. It yields the protein CASSYSLGLSNQPQHF.

The V call is TRBV5-1, the J call TRBJ1-1, with 8 bases that match TRBD1. V gave up 4 bases and J gave up 4 bases; unmatched junction bases: 9. CDR1 and CDR2 (germline): SGHRS, YFSETQ. This CDR3 spans 15 amino acids. The CDR3 nucleotides read TGCGCCAGCAGCATCGACAGGGGAAGTGGCACTGAAGCTTTCTTT. As protein: CASSIDRGSGTEAFF.

This chain joins TRBV28 and TRBJ2-7; 9 positions agree with TRBD1. Trimming took 2 bases from V and 7 from J; bases not matched to a gene: 9. CDR1 MDHEN and CDR2 SYDVKM come from the germline V gene. This CDR3 is built from 15 residues. CDR3 nucleotide sequence: TGTGCCAGCAGTTTAAACAAACGGGACAGGGTGGAGCAGTACTTC. Residues: CASSLNKRDRVEQYF.

CDR3 protein: CASSQGTGTQNTEAFF. CDR3 nucleotides: TGCGCCAGCAGCCAAGGAACCGGGACACAGAACACTGAAGCTTTCTTT. V and J are TRBV4-1 and TRBJ1-1; tentative D call: TRBD1 (6 bases). The CDR3 runs to 16 residues. The germline V gene encodes CDR1 MGHRA and CDR2 YSYEKL. Deletions cut 1 base from V and 1 base from J, with 13 bases between.

This clone was counted once. This chain connects TRBV19 to TRBJ2-7; D gene unclear. This CDR3 has 13 amino acids. With 1 base removed from V and 3 bases from J, the gap between germline ends came to 7 bases. Per germline, CDR1 LNHDA and CDR2 SQIVND (reference sequence). CDR3 sequence: CASSIGGNYEQYF. The CDR3 bases are TGTGCCAGTAGTATAGGCGGTAACTACGAGCAGTACTTC.

This rearrangement joins TRBV9 to TRBJ2-1; 9 nucleotides line up with TRBD2. This CDR3 has 17 residues. The germline CDR1 and CDR2 sequences are SGDLS and YYNGEE. J gave up 3 bases and V 0 bases, and 7 bases lay outside the gene matches. As DNA, the CDR3 is TGTGCCAGCAGCGTAGAGGGCCATAGCGGGAGCTACAATGAGCAGTTCTTC. Encoded protein: CASSVEGHSGSYNEQFF.

The genes are TRBV24-1 and TRBJ2-7; 13 bases are a match to TRBD2. The germline CDR1 and CDR2 sequences are KGHDR and SFDVKD. The ends lost 4 bases at V and 6 bases at J; junction bases unmatched: 5. The length of the CDR3 is 15 residues. CDR3 residues: CATSDMTSGRSEQYF. In nucleotides, the CDR3 is TGTGCCACCAGTGACATGACTAGCGGGAGGAGCGAGCAGTACTTC.

This clone turned up a few times. CDR3 sequence (DNA): TGCGCCAGCAGCTTGGAAGGAGGGCCCCAGCATTTT. Its translation: CASSLEGGPQHF. This chain uses TRBV5-1 with TRBJ1-5; no definite D call. Trimming cost V 0 bases and J 9 bases, with 7 bases left between them. The CDR3 has 12 residues. Per the germline V gene, CDR1 is SGHRS and CDR2 is YFSETQ. Together with reference TRBV5-1 and TRBJ1-5, the CDR3 gives the full variable domain: KAGVTQTPRYLIKTRGQQVTLSCSPISGHRSVSWYQQTPGQGLQFLFEYFSETQRNKGNFPGRFSGRQFSNSRSEMNVSTLELGDSALYLCASSLEGGPQHFGDGTRLSIL.

A single count supports this clone. The chain joins TRBV4-3 to TRBJ2-3; TRBD1 matches at 10 bases. Germline loops: CDR1 LGHNA, CDR2 YSLEER. This CDR3 is 17 amino acids long. V lost 0 bases to trimming and J lost 4 bases; unmatched junction nucleotides: 7. CDR3 sequence (DNA): TGCGCCAGCAGCCAAGAGTCATGGGACAGGGGTGCAGATACGCAGTATTTT. Its translation: CASSQESWDRGADTQYF.

This clone was counted a few times. J is TRBJ2-1 and V is TRBV19; the match to TRBD1 covers 7 bases. Germline loops: CDR1 LNHDA, CDR2 SQIVND (reference sequence). CDR3 length: 15 residues. V trimming: 4 bases; J trimming: 4 bases; junction bases outside the gene matches: 7. The CDR3 sequence is CASSTGQTLYNEQFF. For the CDR3, the DNA is TGTGCCAGTAGTACGGGACAGACCCTATACAATGAGCAGTTCTTC.

The chain combines TRBV4-3 with TRBJ1-2; D remains unclear. The V gene's germline CDR1 is LGHNA and CDR2 YSLEER. This CDR3 contains 14 residues. The germline V and J ends were trimmed by 3 bases and 5 bases, with 13 bases remaining between them. The CDR3 protein is CASSQETGLYGYTF. The CDR3 bases are TGCGCCAGCAGCCAGGAAACGGGGTTGTATGGCTACACCTTC.

The V and J genes are TRBV5-1 and TRBJ2-3; D ambiguous. V lost 6 bases and J lost 0, with 8 bases in between. Germline V gene sequence: CDR1 SGHRS, CDR2 YFSETQ. The length of the CDR3 is 13 residues. CDR3 DNA sequence: TGCGCCAGCACCAGAGGTAGCACAGATACGCAGTATTTT. This encodes CASTRGSTDTQYF.

The chain is built from TRBV5-1 and TRBJ2-2, with D possibly TRBD1 on 8 matching bases. The V end was cut by 7 bases, the J end by 0 bases, with 16 bases between. In germline, CDR1 is SGHRS, CDR2 YFSETQ. CDR3 length: 16 amino acids. CDR3 nucleotide sequence: TGCGCCAGCTGTCGGGGGGACAGGCCGAACACCGGGGAGCTGTTTTTT. Protein: CASCRGDRPNTGELFF.

The chain is built from TRBV27 and TRBJ2-1; 8 bases are a match to TRBD2. Germline V gene lookup returns CDR1 MNHEY and CDR2 SMNVEV (reference sequence). The CDR3 is 12 amino acids. The J segment lost 9 bases and the V segment lost 8 bases, leaving 6 bases of the junction unmatched. The CDR3 nucleotides are TGTGCCAGCTTCGGGGGGGCTACTGAGCAGTTCTTC. Its translation is CASFGGATEQFF.

This clone showed up just once. The genes are TRBV5-8 and TRBJ2-1; no firm D call. The CDR3 loop spans 11 amino acids. CDR1 and CDR2 from the germline V gene are SGHTS and YDEGEE. With 0 bases removed from V and 9 bases from J, the gap between germline ends came to 4 bases. The CDR3 coding sequence is TGTGCCAGCAGCTTGGCAGTTGAGCAGTTCTTC. This sequence encodes CASSLAVEQFF.

This rearrangement joins TRBV19 to TRBJ1-2; 7 bases are a match to TRBD1. The CDR3 is made up of 15 amino acids. The germline gives CDR1 LNHDA, CDR2 SQIVND (reference sequence). V gave up 6 bases and J gave up 4 bases; unmatched junction bases: 11. Written as DNA, the CDR3 is TGTGCCAGTAGCGAATTCCGACAGGGCGGCTATGGCTACACCTTC. Translation: CASSEFRQGGYGYTF.

V and J are TRBV6-5 and TRBJ1-1; a weak D match, TRBD1 (5 bases). Per germline, CDR1 MNHEY and CDR2 SVGAGI. Trimming took 2 bases from V and 13 from J, leaving 11 bases between them. The CDR3 covers 11 residues. In nucleotides, the CDR3 is TGTGCCAGCAGTTACCGGGGGATGGGTTTCTTT. This gives the protein CASSYRGMGFF.

The chain employs TRBV5-1 and TRBJ2-1; 7 bases fit TRBD2. Germline V lookup: CDR1 SGHRS, CDR2 YFSETQ. The CDR3 runs 14 residues. V was pared by 3 bases and J by 9 bases, with 9 bases of the junction left unmatched. CDR3: CASSWEGGPGEQFF. In nucleotides, the CDR3 is TGCGCCAGCAGCTGGGAGGGAGGGCCCGGTGAGCAGTTCTTC.

This chain connects TRBV2 to TRBJ1-2; D is ambiguous. The germline CDR1 and CDR2 sequences are SNHLY and FYNNEI. V was clipped by 6 bases and J by 4 bases, with 15 bases between them. The CDR3 sequence is 14 residues long. CDR3 in DNA: TGTGCCAGCAGGGAGCGGACGGTGAGCTATGGCTACACCTTC. It yields the protein CASRERTVSYGYTF.

This clone has only one observation. The V gene is TRBV9, the J gene TRBJ2-7; TRBD1 matches at 12 bases. Germline values: CDR1 SGDLS, CDR2 YYNGEE. V shed 3 bases and J 4 bases; nucleotides not matched to a gene: 5. CDR3 size: 15 residues. The chain's CDR3 is CASSAGQGAPYEQYF. The CDR3, as DNA: TGTGCCAGCAGCGCGGGACAGGGGGCACCTTACGAGCAGTACTTC.

The gene calls are TRBV6-5 and TRBJ2-2; 8 bases agree with TRBD1. Trimming took 11 bases from V and 4 from J; bases not matched to a gene: 9. The germline V gene has CDR1 MNHEY and CDR2 SVGAGI. The CDR3 covers 14 residues. For the CDR3, the DNA is TGTGCCTCTAGACAGGACAGGGTCACCGGGGAGCTGTTTTTT. Its translation is CASRQDRVTGELFF.

This chain joins TRBV9 and TRBJ2-5; weak D call: TRBD1 (6 bases). Germline V gene sequence: CDR1 SGDLS, CDR2 YYNGEE. Trimming stripped 0 bases from V and 4 bases from J, with 7 bases between. CDR3 length: 13 amino acids. CDR3 protein: CASSVEGVETQYF. DNA for the CDR3: TGTGCCAGCAGCGTAGAGGGGGTAGAGACCCAGTACTTC.

This clone was picked up many times. V gene TRBV27 combines with J gene TRBJ2-2; D is possibly TRBD2 (6 bases). The germline V gene encodes CDR1 MNHEY and CDR2 SMNVEV (reference sequence). V lost 0 bases and J 0 bases, leaving 11 bases between the germline ends. The CDR3 has 17 amino acids. The DNA for the CDR3 is TGTGCCAGCAGTTTATCCGGACTACTAGCGAACACCGGGGAGCTGTTTTTT. Encoded protein: CASSLSGLLANTGELFF.

The chain joins TRBV2 to TRBJ2-1; D is perhaps TRBD2 (5 bases). This CDR3 spans 13 amino acids. V lost 6 bases to trimming and J lost 5 bases, with 11 bases between them. Germline values: CDR1 SNHLY, CDR2 FYNNEI. CDR3 sequence reads: CASRSGLHNEQFF. DNA of the CDR3: TGTGCCAGCAGGTCCGGACTGCACAATGAGCAGTTCTTC.

The chain recombines TRBV11-2 with TRBJ2-1; 11 bases agree with TRBD2. The V segment lost 5 bases and the J segment 4 bases; nucleotides outside the gene matches: 4. The germline V gene has CDR1 SGHAT and CDR2 FQNNGV. The CDR3 has 15 amino acids. In DNA form, the CDR3 reads TGTGCCAGCAGCCTGACTAGCGGGACTTACAATGAGCAGTTCTTC. Translated, it gives CASSLTSGTYNEQFF.

This sequence joins TRBV7-9 and TRBJ2-1; D gene ambiguous. CDR1 and CDR2 (germline): SEHNR, FQNEAQ (reference sequence). CDR3 length equals 15 residues. V was clipped by 2 bases and J by 6 bases, with 14 bases between them. The CDR3 spells CASSLSEIFSNEQFF. The CDR3 region has the DNA TGTGCCAGCAGCTTATCTGAGATTTTTTCCAATGAGCAGTTCTTC.

The chain uses TRBV19 and TRBJ2-6; a weak D match, TRBD2 (5 bases). V was cut by 7 bases and J by 2 bases, with 12 bases left in between. Germline-derived CDR1 and CDR2 are LNHDA and SQIVND (reference sequence). The CDR3 loop spans 15 amino acids. CDR3 sequence (DNA): TGTGCCAGTACGCCCCTGGGAGCTGGGGCCAACGTCCTGACTTTC. It translates to CASTPLGAGANVLTF.

This clone was observed many times. The chain carries TRBV4-3 and TRBJ1-2; the match to TRBD1 covers 8 bases. J gave up 5 bases and V 0 bases, and 5 bases lay outside the gene matches. This CDR3 is 15 amino acids long. Germline assignment: CDR1 LGHNA and CDR2 YSLEER. The CDR3 DNA reads TGCGCCAGCAGCCAAGATCAGCAGGGGGCATATGGCTACACCTTC. It translates to CASSQDQQGAYGYTF.

The V and J genes are TRBV4-3 and TRBJ2-1, with D unclear. The ends were cut back, 3 bases at V and 5 bases at J, with 5 bases in the middle. Germline V lookup: CDR1 LGHNA, CDR2 YSLEER. CDR3 size: 12 residues. The CDR3 DNA is TGCGCCAGCAGCCATGTCAACAATGAGCAGTTCTTC. It encodes CASSHVNNEQFF.